These T cell receptor beta chains were read from a single sample in a study of spatial heterogeneity in lung cancer. TCRdb re-called the 5' RACE reads through MiXCR, storing one row per CDR3 protein. The sample has under 150,000 distinct CDR3 sequences, 10% to 15% seen once. The sample in question was PBMCs, obtained at follow-up. These receptors originate from a male donor with early-stage non-small cell lung cancer. The CDR3 runs from the conserved cysteine through the conserved F or W. The D gene is left open where the match is weak. The size of a clone is reported for some rows only, either as once, few or many, or as a class for expanded clones.

clone_size,v_call,j_call,d_call,cdr3_aa,cdr3_nt
many,TRBV3-1,TRBJ2-7,.,CASSQGLVNNYEQYF,TGTGCCAGCAGCCAAGGATTGGTCAATAACTACGAGCAGTACTTC
few,TRBV7-9,TRBJ2-7,TRBD2,CASSHTRLADYEQYF,TGTGCCAGCAGCCACACCCGGCTAGCGGACTACGAGCAGTACTTC
few,TRBV19,TRBJ2-1,TRBD1,CASSKTGDSPYNEQFF,TGTGCCAGTAGCAAAACAGGGGACAGCCCCTACAATGAGCAGTTCTTC
many,TRBV20-1,TRBJ2-7,TRBD2,CSARAPGLAQGEQYF,TGCAGTGCTAGGGCCCCGGGACTAGCACAAGGCGAGCAGTACTTC
few,TRBV6-2/TRBV6-3,TRBJ2-7,TRBD1,CASSYPDRSYEQYF,TGTGCCAGCAGTTACCCGGACAGGTCCTACGAGCAGTACTTC
many,TRBV14,TRBJ1-3,.,CASSQLGPISGNTIYF,TGTGCCAGCAGCCAATTGGGTCCCATCTCTGGAAACACCATATATTTT
.,TRBV5-1,TRBJ1-2,.,CASSLSSGFYGYTF,TGCGCCAGCAGCTTGTCTAGCGGCTTCTATGGCTACACCTTC
.,TRBV7-2,TRBJ1-5,TRBD1,CASSLAAGTVSNQPQHF,TGTGCCAGCAGCTTAGCGGCCGGGACAGTTAGCAATCAGCCCCAGCATTTT
many,TRBV5-1,TRBJ2-5,TRBD1,CASRRGQGKETQYF,TGCGCCAGCAGGCGTGGACAGGGGAAAGAGACCCAGTACTTC
.,TRBV11-3,TRBJ1-2,.,CASSQGPDGYTF,TGTGCCAGCAGCCAGGGGCCGGATGGCTACACCTTC
.,TRBV4-3,TRBJ1-2,.,CASSQDRGGGYTF,TGCGCCAGCAGCCAAGATCGGGGTGGAGGCTACACCTTC
.,TRBV2,TRBJ1-2,.,CASMRTAYGYTF,TGTGCCAGCATGCGGACAGCCTATGGCTACACCTTC
.,TRBV7-2,TRBJ2-2,.,CASSSQAGTGELFF,TGTGCCAGCAGCTCACAGGCGGGAACCGGGGAGCTGTTTTTT
few,TRBV7-2,TRBJ1-5,.,CASSLGPIHSNQPQHF,TGTGCCAGCAGCTTAGGGCCGATACATAGCAATCAGCCCCAGCATTTT
.,TRBV3-1,TRBJ1-5,.,CASSQDSREPQHF,TGTGCCAGCAGCCAAGACTCGCGTGAGCCCCAGCATTTT
.,TRBV3-1,TRBJ1-6,TRBD1,CASAFQRGTGHNSPLHF,TGTGCCAGCGCATTTCAAAGGGGGACAGGGCATAATTCACCCCTCCACTTT
many,TRBV10-3,TRBJ2-5,.,CAISAQETQYF,TGTGCCATCAGTGCCCAAGAGACCCAGTACTTC
few,TRBV3-1,TRBJ2-7,.,CATSDSLYEQYF,TGTGCCACTTCGGACAGCCTCTACGAGCAGTACTTC
.,TRBV24-1,TRBJ2-7,.,CATSDRPSVSYEQYF,TGTGCCACCAGTGATCGCCCCTCAGTCTCCTACGAGCAGTACTTC
many,TRBV12-3/TRBV12-4,TRBJ1-6,TRBD1,CASRSTGRGSPLHF,TGTGCCAGCAGATCGACAGGGCGAGGATCACCCCTCCACTTT
.,TRBV4-1,TRBJ1-1,.,CASSLTQVGDTEAFF,TGCGCCAGCAGCCTCACTCAGGTGGGGGACACTGAAGCTTTCTTT
.,TRBV18,TRBJ1-5,.,CASSPSVGGQNQPQHF,TGTGCCAGCTCACCCTCAGTAGGGGGTCAGAATCAGCCCCAGCATTTT
few,TRBV5-1,TRBJ2-5,TRBD1,CASSSSRGLKETQYF,TGCGCCAGCAGCTCCAGTAGGGGGCTTAAAGAGACCCAGTACTTC
many,TRBV29-1,TRBJ1-5,TRBD1,CSVNGQGSNQPQHF,TGCAGCGTGAATGGACAGGGGAGCAATCAGCCCCAGCATTTT
.,TRBV10-3,TRBJ2-2,TRBD1,CAITLGRGSREPFF,TGTGCCATCACACTCGGCAGGGGGAGCAGGGAGCCGTTTTTT
.,TRBV5-1,TRBJ2-1,.,CASRRGDSYNEQFF,TGCGCCAGCAGAAGAGGGGACTCGTACAATGAGCAGTTCTTC